The rows below give T cell receptor beta chains drawn from one sample of a study of a mutant IDH1 vaccine in newly diagnosed glioma. No cognate antigen is known for these TCRs. Some clones are missing from TCRdb's copy, which holds only in-frame ones; the method was immunoSEQ multiplex PCR. The sample records 42,000 or so clones, roughly 83% being singletons. The starting material was PBMCs, obtained from a glioma patient whose treatment included an IDH1 peptide vaccine. The receptor source for this set is a woman aged 50 to 60 with glioma. CDR3s include the opening cysteine and the closing phenylalanine or tryptophan. D genes are given only for firm matches. Clone size, where shown, is once, few, many, or a class for clones that have expanded.

d_gene: TRBD1; abundance: .; j_gene: TRBJ1-1; v_gene: TRBV7-9; CDR3aa: CASSLTLGQGHTEAFF; CDR3nt: TGTGCCAGCAGCTTAACCCTCGGACAGGGGCACACTGAAGCTTTCTTT
d_gene: .; abundance: .; j_gene: TRBJ2-1; v_gene: TRBV5-1; CDR3aa: CASSSTSNEQFF; CDR3nt: TGCGCCAGCAGCTCAACTAGCAATGAGCAGTTCTTC
d_gene: TRBD1; abundance: .; j_gene: TRBJ2-7; v_gene: TRBV27; CDR3aa: CASSLRGLPSYEQYF; CDR3nt: TGTGCCAGCAGTTTAAGGGGGCTACCATCCTACGAGCAGTACTTC
d_gene: .; abundance: once; j_gene: TRBJ2-2; v_gene: TRBV9; CDR3aa: CASSVGRGGTGELFF; CDR3nt: TGTGCCAGCAGCGTGGGCCGAGGGGGCACCGGGGAGCTGTTTTTT
d_gene: .; abundance: .; j_gene: TRBJ1-1; v_gene: TRBV5-8; CDR3aa: CASSLSPEGTGSAFF; CDR3nt: TGTGCCAGCAGCTTGAGTCCAGAGGGGACGGGGAGTGCTTTCTTT
d_gene: .; abundance: .; j_gene: TRBJ1-1; v_gene: TRBV6-5; CDR3aa: CASSYSHVEMNTEAFF; CDR3nt: TGTGCCAGCAGTTACTCGCATGTGGAAATGAACACTGAAGCTTTCTTT
d_gene: .; abundance: .; j_gene: TRBJ2-3; v_gene: TRBV14; CDR3aa: CASSYGPATDTQYF; CDR3nt: TGTGCCAGCAGCTACGGCCCCGCCACAGATACGCAGTATTTT
d_gene: TRBD2; abundance: .; j_gene: TRBJ2-1; v_gene: TRBV30; CDR3aa: CAWSAFSSIAGGFYNEQFF; CDR3nt: TGTGCCTGGAGTGCATTCTCCAGCATAGCGGGGGGGTTCTACAATGAGCAGTTCTTC
d_gene: .; abundance: .; j_gene: TRBJ2-7; v_gene: TRBV6-6; CDR3aa: CASSYSGDEQYF; CDR3nt: TGTGCCAGCAGTTACTCAGGGGACGAGCAGTACTTC
d_gene: TRBD1; abundance: .; j_gene: TRBJ2-5; v_gene: TRBV5-1; CDR3aa: CASSVGTGGVETQYF; CDR3nt: TGCGCCAGCAGCGTAGGGACAGGGGGCGTAGAGACCCAGTACTTC
d_gene: .; abundance: .; j_gene: TRBJ1-1; v_gene: TRBV5-4; CDR3aa: CASSLALGGLTEAFF; CDR3nt: TGTGCCAGCAGCTTGGCTCTGGGGGGGTTAACTGAAGCTTTCTTT
d_gene: .; abundance: .; j_gene: TRBJ1-4; v_gene: TRBV13; CDR3aa: CASSSGRNEKLFF; CDR3nt: TGTGCCAGCAGCTCGGGACGGAATGAAAAACTGTTTTTT
d_gene: TRBD1; abundance: .; j_gene: TRBJ1-6; v_gene: TRBV9; CDR3aa: CASSAGTGDSPLHF; CDR3nt: TGTGCCAGCAGTGCCGGGACAGGGGATTCACCCCTCCACTTT
d_gene: TRBD1; abundance: .; j_gene: TRBJ2-7; v_gene: TRBV4-1; CDR3aa: CASSHADRTPYEQYF; CDR3nt: TGCGCCAGCAGCCACGCGGACAGGACCCCCTACGAGCAGTACTTC
d_gene: .; abundance: .; j_gene: TRBJ2-5; v_gene: TRBV5-6; CDR3aa: CASSPGGGVRETQYF; CDR3nt: TGTGCCAGCAGCCCCGGGGGTGGGGTCCGGGAGACCCAGTACTTC
d_gene: .; abundance: medium-sized; j_gene: TRBJ2-1; v_gene: TRBV9; CDR3aa: CASSVANEQFF; CDR3nt: TGTGCCAGCAGCGTGGCCAATGAGCAGTTCTTC
d_gene: .; abundance: few; j_gene: TRBJ2-7; v_gene: TRBV23-1; CDR3aa: CASTDEQYF; CDR3nt: TGCGCCAGCACGGACGAGCAGTACTTC
d_gene: TRBD1; abundance: .; j_gene: TRBJ1-1; v_gene: TRBV9; CDR3aa: CASSPRDRENTEAFF; CDR3nt: TGTGCCAGCAGCCCCCGGGACAGGGAGAACACTGAAGCTTTCTTT
d_gene: TRBD2; abundance: .; j_gene: TRBJ2-3; v_gene: TRBV9; CDR3aa: CASSVLAGGQGTQYF; CDR3nt: TGTGCCAGCAGCGTACTAGCGGGGGGGCAAGGAACGCAGTATTTT
d_gene: .; abundance: .; j_gene: TRBJ1-3; v_gene: TRBV30; CDR3aa: CAWRETGSRNTIYF; CDR3nt: TGTGCCTGGAGGGAAACAGGGTCTCGGAACACCATATATTTT
d_gene: TRBD1; abundance: .; j_gene: TRBJ1-6; v_gene: TRBV9; CDR3aa: CASSADRDRGRVGNSPLHF; CDR3nt: TGTGCCAGCAGCGCCGACCGGGACAGGGGTAGAGTTGGAAATTCACCCCTCCACTTT
d_gene: .; abundance: .; j_gene: TRBJ2-6; v_gene: TRBV7-2; CDR3aa: CASSLSGSGANVLTF; CDR3nt: TGTGCCAGCAGCTTATCAGGCTCTGGGGCCAACGTCCTGACTTTC
d_gene: TRBD1; abundance: .; j_gene: TRBJ2-7; v_gene: TRBV25-1; CDR3aa: CASSDGQVSSEQYF; CDR3nt: TGTGCCAGCAGTGACGGACAGGTCTCCTCCGAGCAGTACTTC
d_gene: TRBD1; abundance: few; j_gene: TRBJ1-4; v_gene: TRBV30; CDR3aa: CAWHRGVAREKLFF; CDR3nt: TGTGCCTGGCACAGGGGTGTAGCTCGGGAAAAACTGTTTTTT
d_gene: .; abundance: few; j_gene: TRBJ1-1; v_gene: TRBV4-1; CDR3aa: CASSQVTVGGDTEAFF; CDR3nt: TGCGCCAGCAGCCAAGTTACGGTCGGGGGGGACACTGAAGCTTTCTTT
d_gene: .; abundance: .; j_gene: TRBJ2-1; v_gene: TRBV5-6; CDR3aa: CASSLGPNNEQFF; CDR3nt: TGTGCCAGCAGCTTGGGGCCGAACAATGAGCAGTTCTTC
d_gene: .; abundance: .; j_gene: TRBJ1-5; v_gene: TRBV30; CDR3aa: CAWSFGGNNQPQHF; CDR3nt: TGTGCCTGGAGTTTTGGGGGGAACAATCAGCCCCAGCATTTT
d_gene: .; abundance: .; j_gene: TRBJ2-2; v_gene: TRBV9; CDR3aa: CASSVVGGQNTGELFF; CDR3nt: TGTGCCAGCAGCGTAGTCGGGGGTCAGAACACCGGGGAGCTGTTTTTT
d_gene: .; abundance: few; j_gene: TRBJ1-6; v_gene: TRBV9; CDR3aa: CASSVGGGHSPLHF; CDR3nt: TGTGCCAGCAGCGTAGGGGGGGGGCATTCACCCCTCCACTTT
d_gene: TRBD1; abundance: .; j_gene: TRBJ2-1; v_gene: TRBV29-1; CDR3aa: CSVRDRGGDNEQFF; CDR3nt: TGCAGCGTCAGGGACAGGGGTGGAGACAATGAGCAGTTCTTC
d_gene: .; abundance: .; j_gene: TRBJ2-7; v_gene: TRBV27; CDR3aa: CASSSTYEQYF; CDR3nt: TGTGCCAGCTCTTCGACCTACGAGCAGTACTTC
d_gene: .; abundance: .; j_gene: TRBJ1-1; v_gene: TRBV6-5; CDR3aa: CASSYGHTEAFF; CDR3nt: TGTGCCAGCAGTTACGGACACACTGAAGCTTTCTTT
d_gene: TRBD2; abundance: .; j_gene: TRBJ2-7; v_gene: TRBV28; CDR3aa: CASSPGTSGGLHF; CDR3nt: TGTGCCAGCAGTCCGGGGACTAGCGGGGGGTTACACTTC
d_gene: .; abundance: .; j_gene: TRBJ1-2; v_gene: TRBV18; CDR3aa: CASSREGANYGYTF; CDR3nt: TGTGCCAGCTCAAGAGAGGGAGCTAACTATGGCTACACCTTC
d_gene: .; abundance: .; j_gene: TRBJ1-5; v_gene: TRBV2; CDR3aa: CASNLPGRNQPQHF; CDR3nt: TGTGCCAGCAACCTCCCCGGACGCAATCAGCCCCAGCATTTT
d_gene: .; abundance: .; j_gene: TRBJ2-7; v_gene: TRBV6-5; CDR3aa: CASSPTTPSSYEQYF; CDR3nt: TGTGCCAGCAGTCCAACTACACCGAGCTCCTACGAGCAGTACTTC
d_gene: .; abundance: .; j_gene: TRBJ2-7; v_gene: TRBV30; CDR3aa: CASSTGSYEQYF; CDR3nt: TGTGCCTCCTCGACAGGTTCTTACGAGCAGTACTTC
d_gene: .; abundance: once; j_gene: TRBJ2-5; v_gene: TRBV18; CDR3aa: CASSPRTAQETQYF; CDR3nt: TGTGCCAGCTCACCACGGACAGCCCAAGAGACCCAGTACTTC
d_gene: .; abundance: .; j_gene: TRBJ1-2; v_gene: TRBV6-1; CDR3aa: CASSQLGTARYGYTF; CDR3nt: TGTGCCAGCAGTCAATTAGGTACAGCGAGATATGGCTACACCTTC
d_gene: TRBD1; abundance: .; j_gene: TRBJ1-1; v_gene: TRBV5-1; CDR3aa: CASSLGGTGTEAFF; CDR3nt: TGCGCCAGCAGCTTGGGGGGGACAGGGACTGAAGCTTTCTTT
d_gene: .; abundance: few; j_gene: TRBJ1-5; v_gene: TRBV5-1; CDR3aa: CASSPMDGRNQPQHF; CDR3nt: TGCGCCAGCAGCCCCATGGACGGGAGGAATCAGCCCCAGCATTTT
d_gene: TRBD1; abundance: .; j_gene: TRBJ2-7; v_gene: TRBV27; CDR3aa: CASSPTTRGQAYEQYF; CDR3nt: TGTGCCAGCAGCCCGACAACCCGGGGACAGGCCTACGAGCAGTACTTC
d_gene: TRBD1; abundance: .; j_gene: TRBJ1-2; v_gene: TRBV19; CDR3aa: CASSILTGVSYGYTF; CDR3nt: TGTGCCAGTAGTATATTAACAGGGGTTAGCTATGGCTACACCTTC
d_gene: TRBD1; abundance: .; j_gene: TRBJ1-6; v_gene: TRBV27; CDR3aa: CASSPGDRVIQSPLHF; CDR3nt: TGTGCCAGCAGTCCCGGAGACAGGGTGATCCAGTCACCCCTCCACTTT
d_gene: TRBD1; abundance: once; j_gene: TRBJ1-2; v_gene: TRBV27; CDR3aa: CASSDRVGYGYTF; CDR3nt: TGTGCCAGCAGTGACAGGGTCGGGTATGGCTACACCTTC
d_gene: .; abundance: .; j_gene: TRBJ2-4; v_gene: TRBV19; CDR3aa: CASSTSGQIAKNIQYF; CDR3nt: TGTGCCAGTAGTACCTCCGGACAGATAGCCAAAAACATTCAGTACTTC
d_gene: TRBD1; abundance: .; j_gene: TRBJ2-7; v_gene: TRBV7-2; CDR3aa: CASSPRDGKGAEQYF; CDR3nt: TGTGCCAGCAGCCCTCGGGACGGAAAGGGGGCCGAGCAGTACTTC
d_gene: .; abundance: few; j_gene: TRBJ1-2; v_gene: TRBV27; CDR3aa: CASSLGGLGYTF; CDR3nt: TGTGCCAGCAGTTTGGGGGGGTTAGGCTACACCTTC